Presented here are 20 T cell receptor beta chains from one specimen sequenced in a study of T cell changes during pregnancy in multiple sclerosis. Profiling relied on immunoSEQ multiplex PCR, and the TCRdb table lists in-frame clones only, not all of them. The table has 95,000 to 110,000 clones, 85% to 95% seen once. Material: peripheral blood, obtained in the third trimester of pregnancy. The receptors originated from a female donor in good health, enrolled as a control in a pregnancy study.

The genes are TRBV6-4 and TRBJ2-3, with 16 bases aligning to TRBD2. With V trimmed by 6 bases and J by 2 bases, 2 bases remained unmatched. The germline V gene encodes CDR1 MRHNA and CDR2 SNTAGT. The CDR3 contains 16 residues. The CDR3: CASSGTSGGDTDTQYF. The CDR3 DNA reads as TGTGCCAGCAGCGGGACTAGCGGGGGGGACACAGATACGCAGTATTTT.

The genes are TRBV6-5 and TRBJ2-7; TRBD1 is a possible D gene (6 bases). CDR3 length: 13 residues. Germline assignment: CDR1 MNHEY and CDR2 SVGAGI. V was shortened by 1 base and J by 6 bases, with 10 bases between the two germline ends. The CDR3 protein is CASSYLVGGEQYF. The CDR3 DNA is TGTGCCAGCAGTTACTTAGTAGGGGGCGAGCAGTACTTC.

With respect to this clone: Sequence at one end of the junction differs from germline and may be a read error. The chain is built from TRBV7-8 and TRBJ1-6, with D perhaps matching TRBD1 (5 bases). The CDR3 sequence is 14 residues long. CDR1 is SGHVS and CDR2 is FQNEAQ in the germline V gene. For the CDR3, the DNA is TGTGCCAGCACCTTAACTCCAGGGCGTTCACCCCTCCACTTT. Translation: CASTLTPGRSPLHF.

The chain is built from TRBV6-5 and TRBJ1-2; D gene ambiguous. Germline V gives CDR1 MNHEY, CDR2 SVGAGI. The CDR3 contains 13 residues. V shed 3 bases and J shed 6 bases, with 11 bases lying between them. CDR3 in amino acids: CASSYQATHGYTF. Written as DNA, the CDR3 is TGTGCCAGCAGTTATCAAGCCACGCATGGCTACACCTTC.

This rearrangement joins TRBV12-5 to TRBJ1-2; perhaps TRBD1 as D (5 bases). V lost 5 bases and J lost 3, with 16 bases in between. There are 15 residues in the CDR3. Looked up from germline, CDR1 is LGHNT and CDR2 is FRNRAP. The CDR3 bases are TGTGCTAGTGGTAACATCCAGGGTTGGGACTATGGCTACACCTTC. This encodes CASGNIQGWDYGYTF. The full variable domain, completed using reference TRBV12-5 and TRBJ1-2, is DARVTQTPRHKVTEMGQEVTMRCQPILGHNTVFWYRQTMMQGLELLAYFRNRAPLDDSGMPKDRFSAEMPDATLATLKIQPSEPRDSAVYFCASGNIQGWDYGYTFGSGTRLTVV.

The J gene is TRBJ1-3, the V gene TRBV20-1, with unresolved D. The CDR3 contains 11 residues. V lost 2 bases and J 6 bases, leaving 5 bases between the germline ends. Germline V gene lookup returns CDR1 DFQATT and CDR2 SNEGSKA (reference sequence). CDR3 nucleotide sequence: TGCAGTGCTAGACAGGAAAACACCATATATTTT. It translates to CSARQENTIYF.

The chain uses TRBV30 and TRBJ2-2, with 7 positions matching TRBD1. This CDR3 is 13 amino acids long. V dropped 6 bases and J dropped 2; count of bases not matched to a gene: 3. Germline lookup yields CDR1 GTSNPN and CDR2 SVGIG (reference sequence). The CDR3 is CACRDRNTGELFF. The CDR3 DNA sequence: TGTGCCTGCCGGGACAGAAACACCGGGGAGCTGTTTTTT.

This chain connects TRBV4-3 to TRBJ1-5; a weak D match, TRBD1 (5 bases). V dropped 3 bases and J dropped 2 bases, with 11 bases sitting between them. This CDR3 has 15 residues. Germline assignment: CDR1 LGHNA and CDR2 YSLEER. Here the CDR3 reads CASSQDPGGNQPQHF. CDR3 coding DNA: TGCGCCAGCAGCCAGGACCCGGGGGGCAATCAGCCCCAGCATTTT.

J is TRBJ1-6 and V is TRBV12-5; 11 nucleotides agree with TRBD1. Germline-derived CDR1 and CDR2 are LGHNT and FRNRAP. This CDR3 is 17 amino acids long. The trim removed 2 bases at V and 9 bases at J, leaving 9 bases unmatched. CDR3 sequence (DNA): TGTGCTAGTGGTTTGATGATCGGACAGGGGGCAATTTCACCCCTCCACTTT. Its protein product is CASGLMIGQGAISPLHF.

V gene TRBV4-2 combines with J gene TRBJ2-6, with TRBD2 as a possible D gene (6 bases). V was clipped by 3 bases and J by 0 bases, with 6 bases between them. CDR1 is LGHNA, CDR2 YNFKEQ, per germline. CDR3 size: 15 residues. The CDR3 loop reads CASSQEGSGANVLTF. In DNA form, the CDR3 reads TGTGCCAGCAGCCAGGAGGGCTCTGGGGCCAACGTCCTGACTTTC.

Only one count was recorded for this clone. The V and J genes are TRBV9 and TRBJ1-5, with D perhaps TRBD1 (6 bases). V lost 7 bases and J lost 6, with 11 bases in between. Per germline, CDR1 SGDLS and CDR2 YYNGEE. The length of the CDR3 is 12 residues. The CDR3 sequence: CASGRGTQPQHF. DNA of the CDR3: TGTGCCAGCGGCAGGGGCACTCAGCCCCAGCATTTT.

In this sample, this clone turned up a few times. CDR3 in amino acids: CAWSGGGGNQPQHF. DNA of the CDR3: TGTGCCTGGAGTGGGGGAGGGGGCAATCAGCCCCAGCATTTT. The J gene is TRBJ1-5, the V gene TRBV30; tentative D call: TRBD1 (5 bases). The CDR3 covers 14 residues. Germline CDR1 and CDR2: GTSNPN and SVGIG (reference sequence). Trimming took off 1 base at V and 2 bases at J, with 9 bases between the two ends. Full variable domain (remainder filled in from reference TRBV30 and TRBJ1-5): SQTIHQWPATLVQPVGSPLSLECTVEGTSNPNLYWYRQAAGRGLQLLFYSVGIGQISSEVPQNLSASRPQDRQFILSSKKLLLSDSGFYLCAWSGGGGNQPQHFGDGTRLSIL.

The rearrangement uses TRBV7-2 and TRBJ1-1; D remains unclear. The CDR3 covers 13 residues. The V gene's germline CDR1 is SGHTA and CDR2 FQGNSA. Trimming took 5 bases from V and 6 from J, leaving 13 bases between them. CDR3 sequence: CASSKTILSEAFF. The CDR3, as DNA: TGTGCCAGCAGCAAGACAATACTCTCTGAAGCTTTCTTT.

This clone occurred a few times. J is TRBJ1-1 and V is TRBV10-3; 7 bases are a match to TRBD1. V trimming: 8 bases; J trimming: 4 bases; junction bases outside the gene matches: 7. CDR3 size: 13 residues. CDR1 is ENHRY and CDR2 is SYGVKD in the germline V gene. In DNA, the CDR3 is TGTGCCATCTCCGGGACAGCCTTCACTGAAGCTTTCTTT. It yields the protein CAISGTAFTEAFF.

V and J are TRBV6-5 and TRBJ2-3; TRBD2 agrees at 7 bases. V trimming: 5 bases; J trimming: 1 base; junction bases outside the gene matches: 6. The CDR3 is 15 amino acids. Looked up from germline, CDR1 is MNHEY and CDR2 is SVGAGI. The CDR3, as DNA: TGTGCCAGCAGTCGCGGGGGAGCGGGCACAGATACGCAGTATTTT. It specifies CASSRGGAGTDTQYF.

The chain carries TRBV25-1 and TRBJ1-1; D gene uncertain. Trimming removed 4 bases at V and 1 base at J, with 13 bases between. Germline values: CDR1 MGHDK, CDR2 SYGVNS. This CDR3 is built from 15 residues. CDR3: CASSVGSTGNTEAFF. DNA of the CDR3: TGTGCCAGCAGTGTGGGTTCCACGGGGAACACTGAAGCTTTCTTT.

This clone was observed once. The chain is built from TRBV5-1 and TRBJ1-3; D gene ambiguous. CDR3 length: 14 residues. Germline lookup yields CDR1 SGHRS and CDR2 YFSETQ. V was shortened by 4 bases and J by 1 base, with 9 bases between the two germline ends. CDR3 nucleotides: TGCGCCAGCAGCCCCAGAGGGTCTGGAAACACCATATATTTT. This translates into CASSPRGSGNTIYF.

The chain links TRBV4-3 to TRBJ1-5, with 7 bases matching TRBD1. Germline CDR1 is LGHNA and CDR2 is YSLEER. The CDR3 has 15 residues. V lost 6 bases, J lost 2 bases, and 7 bases stayed unmatched. The chain's CDR3 is CASSQVRGRNQPQHF. The CDR3, as DNA: TGCGCCAGCAGTCAGGTTAGGGGGCGCAATCAGCCCCAGCATTTT.

A note on this clone: Germline is not matched at one junction end, which may reflect a read error. Written as DNA, the CDR3 is TGTGCCAGCAGGTTAGGTAGGGGGCCCAGGGCCGCTTTCTTT. Protein: CASRLGRGPRAAFF. The rearrangement uses TRBV7-2 and TRBJ1-1; 7 bases agree with TRBD1. Germline loops: CDR1 SGHTA, CDR2 FQGNSA. The CDR3 covers 14 residues. Full variable domain (rest looked up from reference TRBV7-2 and TRBJ1-1): GAGVSQSPSNKVTEKGKDVELRCDPISGHTALYWYRQSLGQGLEFLIYFQGNSAPDKSGLPSDRFSAERTGGSVSTLTIQRTQQEDSAVYLCASRLGRGPRAAFFGQGTRLTVV.

This chain links TRBV4-3 with TRBJ2-7, with 7 positions matching TRBD1. Germline V gene data show CDR1 as LGHNA and CDR2 as YSLEER. The CDR3 totals 17 residues. The J segment lost 3 bases and the V segment lost 0 bases, leaving 11 bases of the junction unmatched. The CDR3 loop is CASSQDPRQGSYYEQYF. The CDR3 bases are TGCGCCAGCAGCCAAGATCCCAGACAGGGCAGTTACTACGAGCAGTACTTC.